The 26 T cell receptor beta chains reported below all come from one sample, sequenced in a study of shared clonotypes between healthy human individuals. CD45RO-negative, CCR7-positively selected cells formed the naive CD8 fraction, excluding terminally differentiated effector memory CD45RA+ cells. The protocol was immunoSEQ multiplex PCR, while the TCRdb copy is restricted to in-frame clones and leaves out a portion. The repertoire holds some 2,100,000 clones, with approximately 94% as singletons. The sequenced sample was naive CD8+ T cells from PBMCs. The receptors were sampled from a young man in good health. Some clones in this sample may be carry-over from other donors' samples.

The chain couples TRBV7-3 to TRBJ2-1; TRBD1 matches at 8 bases. Looked up from germline, CDR1 is SGHTA and CDR2 is FQGTGA. The CDR3 contains 17 residues. V trimming: 5 bases; J trimming: 3 bases; junction bases outside the gene matches: 12. Here the CDR3 DNA reads TGTGCCAGCAGCCCCTCTCTTGAGGGACAGGACTACAATGAGCAGTTCTTC. The encoded protein is CASSPSLEGQDYNEQFF.

CDR3 sequence: CASSLGDSGTEAFF. The CDR3 DNA reads as TGTGCCAGCAGTTTAGGGGACAGTGGCACTGAAGCTTTCTTT. The V call is TRBV27, the J call TRBJ1-1; TRBD1 matches 7 bases. Looked up from germline, CDR1 is MNHEY and CDR2 is SMNVEV (reference sequence). This CDR3 is 14 amino acids long. V was clipped by 2 bases and J by 4 bases; unmatched bases: 4.

This chain uses TRBV10-3 with TRBJ2-3; 7 bases align to TRBD2. V lost 6 bases and J lost 0; bases outside the gene matches: 12. The germline gives CDR1 ENHRY, CDR2 SYGVKD. The CDR3 extends over 17 amino acids. CDR3 sequence reads: CAISLSGRAPSTDTQYF. The CDR3 region has the DNA TGTGCCATCAGCCTCTCTGGGAGGGCCCCAAGCACAGATACGCAGTATTTT.

The J gene is TRBJ2-1, the V gene TRBV19, with 9 bases fitting TRBD1. CDR1 and CDR2 from the germline V gene are LNHDA and SQIVND (reference sequence). The CDR3 covers 18 residues. Germline trimming cut 0 bases from V and 6 bases from J; bases unmatched to any gene: 12. The CDR3 nucleotides read TGTGCCAGTAGTATAGATTTTTCATATGGGACAGGGAGCAATGAGCAGTTCTTC. Protein: CASSIDFSYGTGSNEQFF. The complete variable domain, with remaining parts taken from reference TRBV19 and TRBJ2-1, reads DGGITQSPKYLFRKEGQNVTLSCEQNLNHDAMYWYRQDPGQGLRLIYYSQIVNDFQKGDIAEGYSVSREKKESFPLTVTSAQKNPTAFYLCASSIDFSYGTGSNEQFFGPGTRLTVL.

This clone was seen just once. The DNA of the CDR3 is TGTGCCAGCAGCTTAGTTAGGGACCTGCGCATAATGAAGGAGCAGTACTTC. It yields the protein CASSLVRDLRIMKEQYF. This chain uses TRBV7-8 with TRBJ2-7; tentatively, D is TRBD1 or TRBD2 (5 bases each). The germline gives CDR1 SGHVS, CDR2 FQNEAQ. There are 17 residues in the CDR3. Trimming removed 1 base from V and 7 bases from J, with 23 bases in between.

V is TRBV11-3 and J is TRBJ2-1; TRBD2 matches at 7 bases. V trimming: 2 bases; J trimming: 10 bases; junction bases outside the gene matches: 11. The CDR3 is 15 amino acids. Germline V CDR1 and CDR2: SGHNT, YENEEA. The CDR3 DNA reads as TGTGCCAGCAGCTTATTTCGGACTAGGATGGAAGAGCAGTTCTTC. Its translation is CASSLFRTRMEEQFF.

The J gene is TRBJ1-2, the V gene TRBV9; 8 bases map to TRBD1. Per the germline V gene, CDR1 is SGDLS and CDR2 is YYNGEE. This CDR3 comprises 14 residues. Trimming took 4 bases from V and 2 from J; bases not matched to a gene: 4. Written as DNA, the CDR3 is TGTGCCAGCAGCTCCAGGGGGCAAAACTATGGCTACACCTTC. Translation: CASSSRGQNYGYTF.

The chain has TRBV5-5 and TRBJ2-7; the match to TRBD2 covers 8 bases. V lost 4 bases to trimming and J lost 4 bases; unmatched junction nucleotides: 10. The length of the CDR3 is 15 residues. Looked up from germline, CDR1 is SGHKS and CDR2 is YYEKEE (reference sequence). The CDR3 DNA sequence: TGTGCCAGCAGCCCCCTTACGGGAGGGAGTTACGAGCAGTACTTC. This codes for CASSPLTGGSYEQYF.

The rearrangement links TRBV27 to TRBJ2-7; 8 bases are shared with TRBD2. Germline V lookup: CDR1 MNHEY, CDR2 SMNVEV (reference sequence). The CDR3 consists of 14 residues. Unmatched junction bases numbered 6, after V lost 6 bases and J lost 2 bases. As DNA, the CDR3 is TGTGCCAGCAGAGGAGCGGGAGTGACCTACGAGCAGTACTTC. This translates into CASRGAGVTYEQYF.

The genes are TRBV28 and TRBJ2-3, with 7 nucleotides matching TRBD1. CDR1 is MDHEN and CDR2 is SYDVKM in the germline V gene. V lost 3 bases, J lost 10 bases, and 16 bases stayed unmatched. The CDR3 has 16 amino acids. As DNA, the CDR3 is TGTGCCAGCAGTTTTATTGGGACAGCTAACGTCAATGCGCAGTATTTT. Its translation: CASSFIGTANVNAQYF.

The genes are TRBV28 and TRBJ2-5; the D gene is possibly TRBD2 (6 bases). Trimming removed 4 bases from V and 0 bases from J, with 6 bases in between. The CDR3 has 13 residues. The V gene's germline CDR1 is MDHEN and CDR2 SYDVKM. This chain's CDR3 is CASSWDYQETQYF. CDR3 coding DNA: TGTGCCAGCAGTTGGGACTACCAAGAGACCCAGTACTTC.

V gene TRBV18 combines with J gene TRBJ1-1; tentative D call: TRBD1 (6 bases). There are 18 residues in the CDR3. V gave up 6 bases and J gave up 3 bases, with 26 bases separating them. CDR1 and CDR2 (germline): KGHSH, LQKENI. In DNA, the CDR3 is TGTGCCAGCTCGCCTTCGCGTGTGTCAGGGGAGTTCGACACTGAAGCTTTCTTT. Translating gives CASSPSRVSGEFDTEAFF. Complete variable domain (other parts from reference TRBV18 and TRBJ1-1): NAGVMQNPRHLVRRRGQEARLRCSPMKGHSHVYWYRQLPEEGLKFMVYLQKENIIDESGMPKERFSAEFPKEGPSILRIQQVVRGDSAAYFCASSPSRVSGEFDTEAFFGQGTRLTVV.

The chain couples TRBV19 to TRBJ2-1, with 9 positions matching TRBD1. Looked up from germline, CDR1 is LNHDA and CDR2 is SQIVND (reference sequence). The CDR3 covers 16 residues. V lost 4 bases to trimming and J lost 3 bases; unmatched junction nucleotides: 7. CDR3 sequence reads: CASSTDRGGYYNEQFF. CDR3 in DNA: TGTGCCAGTAGTACGGACAGGGGAGGATACTACAATGAGCAGTTCTTC.

The chain couples TRBV5-1 to TRBJ2-7; 8 bases are shared with TRBD2. V gave up 2 bases and J gave up 6 bases; unmatched junction bases: 13. The CDR3 totals 16 residues. CDR1 and CDR2 from the germline V gene are SGHRS and YFSETQ. The CDR3 nucleotides are TGCGCCAGCAGCTTAACGGGAGGGACCACCCTGGGCGAGCAGTACTTC. This translates into CASSLTGGTTLGEQYF.

The rearrangement links TRBV15 to TRBJ2-7; 13 nucleotides match TRBD2. The CDR3 runs 15 residues. J gave up 5 bases and V 6 bases, and 7 bases lay outside the gene matches. Germline V gene sequence: CDR1 LNHNV, CDR2 YYDKDF (reference sequence). This chain's CDR3 is CATRIGLAGAHEQYF. The CDR3 nucleotides are TGTGCCACCAGGATTGGACTAGCGGGAGCCCACGAGCAGTACTTC. The variable domain in full, with the rest retrieved from reference TRBV15 and TRBJ2-7, is DAMVIQNPRYQVTQFGKPVTLSCSQTLNHNVMYWYQQKSSQAPKLLFHYYDKDFNNEADTPDNFQSRRPNTSFCFLDIRSPGLGDTAMYLCATRIGLAGAHEQYFGPGTRLTVT.

This clone was detected only a few times. This chain connects TRBV29-1 to TRBJ1-5; the D gene is possibly TRBD1 (6 bases). Germline CDR1 and CDR2: SQVTM and ANQGSEA. Trimming shortened V by 5 bases and J by 6 bases, and 17 bases separated the two germline ends. This CDR3 has 14 residues. The CDR3 region is CSVTLEGVTQPQHF. The CDR3 DNA sequence: TGCAGCGTTACCCTAGAGGGGGTGACTCAGCCCCAGCATTTT.

This clone was seen just once. The chain recombines TRBV7-2 with TRBJ2-1; TRBD2 matches at 8 bases. J gave up 7 bases and V 2 bases, and 16 bases lay outside the gene matches. The CDR3 spans 18 residues. Germline CDR1 is SGHTA and CDR2 is FQGNSA. The DNA for the CDR3 is TGTGCCAGCAGCTTAATGATGGGGAGTAGCGGGAACAAAAATGAGCAGTTCTTC. Translating gives CASSLMMGSSGNKNEQFF. The full variable domain, in which reference TRBV7-2 and TRBJ2-1 provide the parts outside the CDR3, is GAGVSQSPSNKVTEKGKDVELRCDPISGHTALYWYRQSLGQGLEFLIYFQGNSAPDKSGLPSDRFSAERTGGSVSTLTIQRTQQEDSAVYLCASSLMMGSSGNKNEQFFGPGTRLTVL.

The chain couples TRBV7-6 to TRBJ2-1; D possibly corresponds to TRBD2 (6 bases). The germline V and J ends were trimmed by 2 bases and 1 base, with 12 bases remaining between them. The germline V gene has CDR1 SGHVS and CDR2 FNYEAQ. The CDR3 contains 16 residues. The chain's CDR3 is CASSLRTGSSYNEQFF. Written as DNA, the CDR3 is TGTGCCAGCAGCTTAAGGACCGGGAGTTCCTACAATGAGCAGTTCTTC.

V gene TRBV7-9 combines with J gene TRBJ2-5; D might be TRBD2 (5 bases). The germline V gene has CDR1 SEHNR and CDR2 FQNEAQ (reference sequence). Trimming removed 6 bases from V and 2 bases from J, with 16 bases in between. The CDR3 contains 15 residues. CDR3: CASSPRGRDQETQYF. The CDR3 DNA reads as TGTGCCAGCAGTCCACGGGGTCGGGATCAAGAGACCCAGTACTTC.

The gene calls are TRBV19 and TRBJ1-1; D is unresolved. The CDR3 runs to 15 residues. The V gene lost 1 base and the J gene lost 7 bases, with 16 bases spanning the gap. CDR1 LNHDA and CDR2 SQIVND come from the germline V gene (reference sequence). This CDR3 reads CASSIALGRRVEAFF. The CDR3 DNA reads TGTGCCAGTAGTATAGCCCTTGGTCGGAGGGTTGAAGCTTTCTTT.

This chain joins TRBV11-2 and TRBJ2-7, with D perhaps given as TRBD1 or TRBD2 (5 bases each). The CDR3 runs to 16 residues. V was pared by 3 bases and J by 0 bases, with 15 bases between. Germline V gene data show CDR1 as SGHAT and CDR2 as FQNNGV. The CDR3 DNA reads TGTGCCAGCAGCTTTGATCCCTCGGGGCTCTCCTACGAGCAGTACTTC. Translation: CASSFDPSGLSYEQYF.

The J gene is TRBJ2-3, the V gene TRBV18; D is possibly TRBD2 (5 bases). The CDR3 has 18 residues. The V end lost 0 bases, the J end lost 2 bases, and 18 bases lay between the germline ends. Germline V lookup: CDR1 KGHSH, CDR2 LQKENI. As DNA, the CDR3 is TGTGCCAGCTCACCACCGGATTTATTGTCTAGCCCCACAGATACGCAGTATTTT. It encodes CASSPPDLLSSPTDTQYF.

The chain links TRBV27 to TRBJ2-1, with no clear D. V dropped 3 bases and J dropped 2 bases, with 11 bases sitting between them. The germline V gene has CDR1 MNHEY and CDR2 SMNVEV (reference sequence). The CDR3 covers 15 residues. The CDR3 sequence is CASSLDGLAYNEQFF. CDR3 bases: TGTGCCAGCAGTTTGGACGGATTAGCCTACAATGAGCAGTTCTTC.

This chain links TRBV19 with TRBJ2-1; D is unclear. Looked up from germline, CDR1 is LNHDA and CDR2 is SQIVND (reference sequence). Trimming left V 3 bases short and J 7 bases short, with 10 bases between. The CDR3 is 13 amino acids. The chain's CDR3 is CASSITRMNEQFF. DNA of the CDR3: TGTGCCAGTAGTATCACCCGTATGAATGAGCAGTTCTTC.

The chain recombines TRBV13 with TRBJ2-1; 9 bases line up with TRBD2. This CDR3 contains 17 residues. Per the germline V gene, CDR1 is PRHDT and CDR2 is FYEKMQ (reference sequence). J lost 1 base, V lost 5 bases, and 9 bases had no gene match. CDR3 DNA: TGTGCCAGCAGCCCCGTGGGTAGCGGGAGTTCCTACAATGAGCAGTTCTTC. It encodes CASSPVGSGSSYNEQFF.

The chain carries TRBV7-6 and TRBJ2-3; 8 bases agree with TRBD1. Trimming at V came to 1 base and at J to 0 bases, leaving 3 bases not matched to a gene. The germline CDR1 and CDR2 sequences are SGHVS and FNYEAQ. The CDR3 has 16 amino acids. CDR3 in amino acids: CASSLVGDRSTDTQYF. DNA of the CDR3: TGTGCCAGCAGCTTAGTGGGGGACAGGAGCACAGATACGCAGTATTTT.